Listed here is a single TCR beta chain. This PCR relied on a set of 60 Vbeta primers and 13 Jbeta primers. Data came from immunoSEQ multiplex PCR; TCRdb stores just in-frame clones and leaves some out. Of tens of thousands of clones listed, roughly 90% are singletons. The data originate from a study of cytomegalovirus exposure and HLA in healthy donors. The CDR3 has 16 amino acids. V was trimmed by 5 bases and J by 1 base, leaving 12 bases between them. The germline CDR1 and CDR2 sequences are LNHNV and YYDKDF (reference sequence). The TCR comes from a woman aged 18 to 35 in good health and CMV-seronegative. V is TRBV15 and J is TRBJ2-6; perhaps TRBD1 as D (6 bases). The sequenced sample was PBMCs. CDR3 residues: CATSPQQGSGANVLTF. The CDR3 DNA reads TGTGCCACCAGCCCCCAACAGGGTTCTGGGGCCAACGTCCTGACTTTC.